Shown below are 21 T cell receptor beta chains from a single sample sequenced in a study of CD8 T cells in Susac syndrome. Reverse transcription of 0.5 to 1 ug RNA was performed with random hexamers. TCRdb recomputed calls from the immunoSEQ multiplex PCR reads with MiXCR, one row per CDR3 protein. The sample consists of about 200,000 distinct CDR3 sequences, roughly 94% of them appearing once. The sequenced sample consisted of CD4+ T cells from PBMCs. These receptors came from a human donor in good health.

This clonotype is a singleton in its sample. J is TRBJ2-3 and V is TRBV7-2; 8 positions match TRBD1. The CDR3 consists of 16 residues. The V gene's germline CDR1 is SGHTA and CDR2 FQGNSA. The trim removed 5 bases at V and 2 bases at J, leaving 9 bases unmatched. CDR3 coding DNA: TGTGCCAGCAGCCTATCCGGACAGGGAGTCACAGATACGCAGTATTTT. Amino acids: CASSLSGQGVTDTQYF. Variable domain in full (rest from reference TRBV7-2 and TRBJ2-3): GAGVSQSPSNKVTEKGKDVELRCDPISGHTALYWYRQSLGQGLEFLIYFQGNSAPDKSGLPSDRFSAERTGGSVSTLTIQRTQQEDSAVYLCASSLSGQGVTDTQYFGPGTRLTVL.

This sequence joins TRBV29-1 and TRBJ2-3; 7 nucleotides agree with TRBD2. This CDR3 comprises 15 residues. Germline V gene lookup returns CDR1 SQVTM and CDR2 ANQGSEA. Trimming took 4 bases from V and 0 from J; bases not matched to a gene: 7. The CDR3 nucleotides are TGCAGCGTTGGGATGGCGGGGGTTAGCACAGATACGCAGTATTTT. As protein: CSVGMAGVSTDTQYF.

V is TRBV10-3 and J is TRBJ2-4; 8 nucleotides line up with TRBD1. Germline CDR1 ENHRY, CDR2 SYGVKD. The CDR3 has 15 residues. Trimming at V came to 2 bases and at J to 5 bases, leaving 5 bases not matched to a gene. The CDR3 region has the DNA TGTGCCATCAGTGAGAACAGGGGGAACGAAAACATTCAGTACTTC. This encodes CAISENRGNENIQYF.

This chain links TRBV29-1 with TRBJ2-6, with D possibly being TRBD1 (6 bases). The germline V gene has CDR1 SQVTM and CDR2 ANQGSEA. Trimming pared 0 bases from V and 0 bases from J, leaving 18 bases between. The CDR3 sequence is 19 residues long. CDR3 in amino acids: CSVEDPFRGPSSGANVLTF. In DNA, the CDR3 is TGCAGCGTTGAAGATCCCTTCAGGGGTCCTAGCTCTGGGGCCAACGTCCTGACTTTC.

The chain carries TRBV19 and TRBJ2-4, with D tentatively TRBD2 (6 bases). Looked up from germline, CDR1 is LNHDA and CDR2 is SQIVND (reference sequence). CDR3 size: 14 residues. With 3 bases removed from V and 8 bases from J, the gap between germline ends came to 14 bases. The CDR3 loop reads CASSIARRVDIQYF. CDR3 nucleotides: TGTGCCAGTAGTATTGCCAGGAGGGTAGACATTCAGTACTTC.

The chain employs TRBV20-1 and TRBJ2-7; 11 positions agree with TRBD2. V shed 5 bases, J shed 6 bases, and the junction held 12 bases outside the gene matches. The germline gives CDR1 DFQATT, CDR2 SNEGSKA (reference sequence). The CDR3 runs to 15 residues. CDR3 DNA sequence: TGCAGTGCTCCACGGGCTAGCGGGGGGTTCCCCGAGCAGTACTTC. It codes for CSAPRASGGFPEQYF.

The J gene is TRBJ1-2, the V gene TRBV4-1; TRBD1 agrees at 7 bases. The CDR3 loop spans 15 amino acids. Germline assignment: CDR1 MGHRA and CDR2 YSYEKL. Trimming took 4 bases from V and 1 from J; bases not matched to a gene: 6. The CDR3: CASSREGQNNYGYTF. The CDR3 DNA sequence: TGCGCCAGCAGCCGAGAGGGACAGAATAACTATGGCTACACCTTC.

The rearrangement uses TRBV9 and TRBJ2-3; D gene ambiguous. Trimming took off 0 bases at V and 0 bases at J, with 8 bases between the two ends. The CDR3 runs to 15 residues. The V gene's germline CDR1 is SGDLS and CDR2 YYNGEE. The CDR3 nucleotides are TGTGCCAGCAGCGTAGTGGCGGTAAGCACAGATACGCAGTATTTT. This encodes CASSVVAVSTDTQYF.

The chain has TRBV9 and TRBJ2-5; D unclear. V was clipped by 4 bases and J by 5 bases, with 9 bases between them. Germline values: CDR1 SGDLS, CDR2 YYNGEE. The CDR3 consists of 12 residues. The CDR3 region is CASSRVEETQYF. The CDR3 bases are TGTGCCAGCAGCCGGGTGGAGGAGACCCAGTACTTC.

The sample holds one count of this clonotype. The chain carries TRBV23-1 and TRBJ2-7, with a possible D match to TRBD2 (5 bases). TRBV23-1 is an ORF for which the function is uncertain. V lost 9 bases to trimming and J lost 1 base, with 10 bases between them. The length of the CDR3 is 12 residues. CDR3 in DNA: TGCGCCAGGGAGGACGGATCCTACGAGCAGTACTTC. Translated, it gives CAREDGSYEQYF.

This chain uses TRBV14 with TRBJ2-1; tentatively, D is TRBD1 or TRBD2 (5 bases each). Germline V gives CDR1 SGHDN, CDR2 FVKESK. Trimming stripped 3 bases from V and 9 bases from J, with 12 bases between. The CDR3 covers 13 residues. CDR3 region: CASSHLARAEQFF. CDR3 nucleotides: TGTGCCAGCAGCCATCTAGCCAGGGCTGAGCAGTTCTTC. Supplemented by reference TRBV14 and TRBJ2-1, the full variable domain reads EAGVTQFPSHSVIEKGQTVTLRCDPISGHDNLYWYRRVMGKEIKFLLHFVKESKQDESGMPNNRFLAERTGGTYSTLKVQPAELEDSGVYFCASSHLARAEQFFGPGTRLTVL.

The chain recombines TRBV18 with TRBJ2-7; 10 bases fit TRBD2. The V segment lost 3 bases and the J segment 5 bases; nucleotides outside the gene matches: 1. In germline, CDR1 is KGHSH, CDR2 LQKENI. CDR3 length equals 13 residues. This CDR3 is CASSPGLADEQYV. As DNA, the CDR3 is TGTGCCAGCTCACCCGGACTAGCGGACGAGCAGTACGTC.

The rearrangement uses TRBV3-1 and TRBJ1-4; TRBD1 aligns across 7 bases. CDR3 length: 15 amino acids. V lost 2 bases, J lost 5 bases, and 5 bases stayed unmatched. Germline V gene sequence: CDR1 LGHDT, CDR2 YNNKEL (reference sequence). Written as DNA, the CDR3 is TGTGCCAGCAGCCAAACGACAGGGTTCAATGAAAAACTGTTTTTT. Its protein is CASSQTTGFNEKLFF. The full variable domain, rest sourced from reference TRBV3-1 and TRBJ1-4, is DTAVSQTPKYLVTQMGNDKSIKCEQNLGHDTMYWYKQDSKKFLKIMFSYNNKELIINETVPNRFSPKSPDKAHLNLHINSLELGDSAVYFCASSQTTGFNEKLFFGSGTQLSVL.

The chain combines TRBV4-2 with TRBJ1-2; 7 bases map to TRBD1. V shed 0 bases and J 5 bases; nucleotides not matched to a gene: 6. Germline CDR1 is LGHNA and CDR2 is YNFKEQ. The CDR3 sequence is 15 residues long. In nucleotides, the CDR3 is TGTGCCAGCAGCCAAGATCTCGACAGGGAATATGGCTACACCTTC. It yields the protein CASSQDLDREYGYTF.

This rearrangement joins TRBV9 to TRBJ2-5, with D possibly matching TRBD1 (5 bases). Trimming shortened V by 0 bases and J by 2 bases, and 5 bases separated the two germline ends. Germline CDR1 reads SGDLS; CDR2 reads YYNGEE. The CDR3 consists of 13 residues. CDR3: CASSVDRQETQYF. The CDR3 DNA follows: TGTGCCAGCAGCGTAGACAGGCAAGAGACCCAGTACTTC.

The chain employs TRBV29-1 and TRBJ1-5, with no clear D. Germline CDR1 SQVTM, CDR2 ANQGSEA. Trimming cost V 4 bases and J 4 bases, with 11 bases left between them. This CDR3 region has 13 residues. Here the CDR3 DNA reads TGCAGCGTTGGATGGGCGGGGAATCAGCCCCAGCATTTT. Translated: CSVGWAGNQPQHF.

J is TRBJ2-2 and V is TRBV7-6; TRBD2 is a possible D gene (6 bases). Germline assignment: CDR1 SGHVS and CDR2 FNYEAQ. V was cut by 1 base and J by 6 bases, with 9 bases left in between. There are 14 residues in the CDR3. The CDR3 loop is CASSLGRGPGELFF. DNA of the CDR3: TGTGCCAGCAGCTTAGGGCGGGGCCCCGGGGAGCTGTTTTTT.

This chain links TRBV29-1 with TRBJ2-3; a possible D gene is TRBD2 (5 bases). The V and J ends lost 8 bases and 1 base respectively, with 10 bases between them. Germline V gives CDR1 SQVTM, CDR2 ANQGSEA. This CDR3 region has 12 residues. CDR3 DNA sequence: TGCAGCTCCGAGGGCGGCACAGATACGCAGTATTTT. It is translated as CSSEGGTDTQYF.

V is TRBV30 and J is TRBJ1-2, with unresolved D. This CDR3 has 13 residues. Looked up from germline, CDR1 is GTSNPN and CDR2 is SVGIG (reference sequence). Trimming took off 0 bases at V and 2 bases at J, with 7 bases between the two ends. Written as DNA, the CDR3 is TGTGCCTGGAGTGTTACCGACAACTATGGCTACACCTTC. Its protein product is CAWSVTDNYGYTF.

V usage is TRBV12-3 or TRBV12-4 and J usage is TRBJ2-7; the D is unclear. This CDR3 spans 13 amino acids. The ends were cut back, 3 bases at V and 3 bases at J, with 9 bases in the middle. CDR3 sequence: CASSFPDRYEQYF. Here the CDR3 DNA reads TGTGCCAGCAGTTTCCCGGACCGCTACGAGCAGTACTTC.

The chain joins TRBV29-1 to TRBJ1-2; D is ambiguous. The CDR3 consists of 10 residues. Trimming left V 2 bases short and J 2 bases short, with 0 bases between. Looked up from germline, CDR1 is SQVTM and CDR2 is ANQGSEA. CDR3 sequence reads: CSVENYGYTF. The DNA of the CDR3 is TGCAGCGTTGAAAACTATGGCTACACCTTC. The complete variable domain, with remaining parts taken from reference TRBV29-1 and TRBJ1-2, reads SAVISQKPSRDICQRGTSLTIQCQVDSQVTMMFWYRQQPGQSLTLIATANQGSEATYESGFVIDKFPISRPNLTFSTLTVSNMSPEDSSIYLCSVENYGYTFGSGTRLTVV.